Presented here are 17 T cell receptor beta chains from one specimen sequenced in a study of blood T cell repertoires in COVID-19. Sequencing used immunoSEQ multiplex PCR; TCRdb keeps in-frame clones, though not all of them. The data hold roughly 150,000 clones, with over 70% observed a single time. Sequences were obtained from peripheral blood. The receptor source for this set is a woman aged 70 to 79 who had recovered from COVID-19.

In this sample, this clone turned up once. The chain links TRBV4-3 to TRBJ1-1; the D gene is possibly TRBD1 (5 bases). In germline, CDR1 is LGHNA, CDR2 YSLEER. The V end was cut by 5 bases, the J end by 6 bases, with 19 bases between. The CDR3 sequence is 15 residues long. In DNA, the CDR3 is TGCGCCAGCAGCTCCCGAGGGCGGGGGTTGGCTGAAGCTTTCTTT. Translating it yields CASSSRGRGLAEAFF.

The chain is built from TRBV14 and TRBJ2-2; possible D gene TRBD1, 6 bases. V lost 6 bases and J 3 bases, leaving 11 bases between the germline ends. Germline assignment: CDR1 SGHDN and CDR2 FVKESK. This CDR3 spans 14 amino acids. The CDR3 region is CASRRDTYTGELFF. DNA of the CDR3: TGTGCCAGCAGAAGGGACACCTACACCGGGGAGCTGTTTTTT.

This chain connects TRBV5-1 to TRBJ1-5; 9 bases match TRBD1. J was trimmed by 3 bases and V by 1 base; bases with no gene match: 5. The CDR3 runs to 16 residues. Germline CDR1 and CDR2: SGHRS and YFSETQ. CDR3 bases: TGCGCCAGCAGCTTGTCCGGGACAGGGTCCAATCAGCCCCAGCATTTT. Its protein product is CASSLSGTGSNQPQHF.

The CDR3 is CASSAGQALARPQHF. The CDR3 nucleotides read TGTGCCAGCTCGGCGGGACAGGCGTTGGCTAGGCCCCAGCATTTT. The V gene is TRBV18, the J gene TRBJ1-5, with 8 bases lining up with TRBD1. Germline assignment: CDR1 KGHSH and CDR2 LQKENI. After removal of 6 bases from V and 9 bases from J, the junction contained 13 bases not matched to a gene. The CDR3 has 15 residues.

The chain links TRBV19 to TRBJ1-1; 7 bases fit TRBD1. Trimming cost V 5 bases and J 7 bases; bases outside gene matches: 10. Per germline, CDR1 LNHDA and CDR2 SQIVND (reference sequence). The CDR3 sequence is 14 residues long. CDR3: CASSANRGLHEAFF. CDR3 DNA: TGTGCCAGTAGTGCCAACAGGGGCCTCCATGAAGCTTTCTTT.

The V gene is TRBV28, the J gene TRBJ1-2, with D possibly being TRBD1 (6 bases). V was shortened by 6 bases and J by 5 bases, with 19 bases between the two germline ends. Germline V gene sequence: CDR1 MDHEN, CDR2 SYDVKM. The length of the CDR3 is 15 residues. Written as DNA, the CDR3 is TGTGCCAGCAGGGGAACAGGAAGGGGGTTATATGGCTACACCTTC. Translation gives CASRGTGRGLYGYTF.

The CDR3 spells CASSQNRDNEQFF. CDR3 DNA sequence: TGTGCCAGCAGCCAAAATCGGGACAATGAGCAGTTCTTC. The chain is built from TRBV11-3 and TRBJ2-1; D is uncertain. Germline loops: CDR1 SGHNT, CDR2 YENEEA. The CDR3 is made up of 13 amino acids. Trimming left V 5 bases short and J 5 bases short, with 10 bases between.

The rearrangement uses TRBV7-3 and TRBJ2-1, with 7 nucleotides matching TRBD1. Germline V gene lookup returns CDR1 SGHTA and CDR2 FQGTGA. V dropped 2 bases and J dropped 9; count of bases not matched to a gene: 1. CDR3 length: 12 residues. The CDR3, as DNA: TGTGCCAGCAGCTTACGACAGGGTGAGCAGTTCTTC. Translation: CASSLRQGEQFF.

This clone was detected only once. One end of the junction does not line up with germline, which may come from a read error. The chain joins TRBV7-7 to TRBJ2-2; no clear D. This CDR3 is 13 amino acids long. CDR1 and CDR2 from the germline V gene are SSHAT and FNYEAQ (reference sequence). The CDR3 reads CASSLLSTGELFF. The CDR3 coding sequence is TGTGCTAGCAGCCTACTTAGCACCGGGGAGCTGTTTTTT.

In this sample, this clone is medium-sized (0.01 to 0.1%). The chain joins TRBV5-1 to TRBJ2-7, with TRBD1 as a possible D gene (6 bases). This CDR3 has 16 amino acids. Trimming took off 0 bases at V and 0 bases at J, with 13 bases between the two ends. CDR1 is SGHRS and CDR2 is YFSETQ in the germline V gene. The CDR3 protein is CASSLGYTGSSYEQYF. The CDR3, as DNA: TGCGCCAGCAGCTTGGGCTACACAGGGAGCTCCTACGAGCAGTACTTC.

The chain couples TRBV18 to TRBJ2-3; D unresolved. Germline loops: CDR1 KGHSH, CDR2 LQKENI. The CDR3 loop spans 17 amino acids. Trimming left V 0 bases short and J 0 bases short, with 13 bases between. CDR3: CASSPPNSRPSTDTQYF. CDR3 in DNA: TGTGCCAGCTCACCACCGAACAGCAGGCCTAGCACAGATACGCAGTATTTT.

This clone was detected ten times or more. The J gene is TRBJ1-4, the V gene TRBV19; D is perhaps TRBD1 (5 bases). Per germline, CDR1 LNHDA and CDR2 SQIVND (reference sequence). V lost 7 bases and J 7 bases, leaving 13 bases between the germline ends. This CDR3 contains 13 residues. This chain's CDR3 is CASTEGGTEKLFF. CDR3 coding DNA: TGTGCCAGTACTGAGGGAGGGACTGAAAAACTGTTTTTT.

In DNA form, the CDR3 reads TGTGCCAGCAGCCGCACCACAGGGGGCCTGCCTCCTGACCCGGGGGGCTACACCTTC. Its protein is CASSRTTGGLPPDPGGYTF. The genes are TRBV7-9 and TRBJ1-2, with 9 bases matching TRBD1. V trimming: 5 bases; J trimming: 8 bases; junction bases outside the gene matches: 24. Germline V CDR1 and CDR2: SEHNR, FQNEAQ (reference sequence). The length of the CDR3 is 19 residues.

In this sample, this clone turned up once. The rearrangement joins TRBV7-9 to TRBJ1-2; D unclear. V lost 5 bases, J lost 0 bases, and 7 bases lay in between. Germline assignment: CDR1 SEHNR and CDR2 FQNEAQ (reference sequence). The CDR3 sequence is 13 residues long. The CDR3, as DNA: TGTGCCAGCAGCCCCCGGTCTAACTATGGCTACACCTTC. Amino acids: CASSPRSNYGYTF.

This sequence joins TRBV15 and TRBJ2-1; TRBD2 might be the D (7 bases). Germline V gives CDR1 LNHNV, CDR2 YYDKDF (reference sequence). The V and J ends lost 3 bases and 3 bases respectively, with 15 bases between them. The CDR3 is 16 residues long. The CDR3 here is CATSRYGGGDYNEQFF. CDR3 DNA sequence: TGTGCCACCAGCAGGTACGGCGGGGGCGACTACAATGAGCAGTTCTTC. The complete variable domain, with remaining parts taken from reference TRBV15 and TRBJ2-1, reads DAMVIQNPRYQVTQFGKPVTLSCSQTLNHNVMYWYQQKSSQAPKLLFHYYDKDFNNEADTPDNFQSRRPNTSFCFLDIRSPGLGDTAMYLCATSRYGGGDYNEQFFGPGTRLTVL.

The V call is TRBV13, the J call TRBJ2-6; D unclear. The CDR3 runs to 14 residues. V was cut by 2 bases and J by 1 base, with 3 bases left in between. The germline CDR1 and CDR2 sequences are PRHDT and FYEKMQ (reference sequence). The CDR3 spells CASSLTSGANVLTF. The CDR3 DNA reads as TGTGCCAGCAGCTTAACATCTGGGGCCAACGTCCTGACTTTC.

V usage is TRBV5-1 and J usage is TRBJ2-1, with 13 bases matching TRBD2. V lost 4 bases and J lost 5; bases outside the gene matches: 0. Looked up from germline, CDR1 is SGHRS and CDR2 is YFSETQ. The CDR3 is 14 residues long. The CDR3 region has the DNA TGCGCCAGCAGCGGACTAGCGGGAGACAATGAGCAGTTCTTC. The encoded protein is CASSGLAGDNEQFF.